This passage covers 9 T cell receptor beta chains from one sample sequenced in a study of Ad26.COV2.S vaccination and SARS-CoV-2 variants. Specified treatment: some 20 received Ad26.COV2.S at low or high dose, single or two shots; about 5 received placebo; per-sample allocation not given. The samples were gathered on day 63 after the first injection of vaccine or placebo. Clones were read by immunoSEQ multiplex PCR, and TCRdb kept only the in-frame ones, dropping some. Of roughly 300,000 clones in the sample, 88% were seen once. This specimen consisted of peripheral blood, obtained in a trial of Ad26.COV2.S vaccine versus placebo. These receptors all stem from a person aged 18-65 years who received the Ad26.COV2.S COVID-19 vaccine or a placebo.

The rearrangement links TRBV12-5 to TRBJ2-4; no clear D gene. The CDR3 contains 13 residues. The V gene's germline CDR1 is LGHNT and CDR2 FRNRAP. V lost 9 bases to trimming and J lost 3 bases, with 12 bases between them. Here the CDR3 reads CASKTPLKNIQYF. In DNA, the CDR3 is TGTGCTAGCAAGACACCTCTCAAAAACATTCAGTACTTC.

The chain couples TRBV15 to TRBJ2-3, with 7 bases that match TRBD1. The germline CDR1 and CDR2 sequences are LNHNV and YYDKDF (reference sequence). V shed 1 base, J shed 0 bases, and the junction held 1 base outside the gene matches. The CDR3 has 15 amino acids. The CDR3 DNA reads as TGTGCCACCAGCAGAGGGGACAGAAGCACAGATACGCAGTATTTT. It codes for CATSRGDRSTDTQYF.

The chain combines TRBV7-3 with TRBJ1-6; TRBD1 aligns across 10 bases. CDR3 length: 17 amino acids. V gave up 0 bases and J gave up 4 bases; unmatched junction bases: 3. Germline-derived CDR1 and CDR2 are SGHTA and FQGTGA. CDR3 sequence reads: CASSLTGQGLYNSPLHF. The CDR3 DNA reads as TGTGCCAGCAGCTTAACGGGACAGGGGTTATATAATTCACCCCTCCACTTT.

This sequence joins TRBV28 and TRBJ2-7; TRBD1 agrees at 7 bases. V trimming: 4 bases; J trimming: 2 bases; junction bases outside the gene matches: 2. Germline CDR1 reads MDHEN; CDR2 reads SYDVKM. The CDR3 totals 13 residues. CDR3 in amino acids: CASSYRGPYEQYF. The CDR3 region has the DNA TGTGCCAGCAGTTACAGGGGCCCCTACGAGCAGTACTTC.

This clone was seen a single time. The chain combines TRBV6-5 with TRBJ2-7, with D unclear. V was cut by 2 bases and J by 4 bases, with 9 bases left in between. This CDR3 is 13 amino acids long. The germline CDR1 and CDR2 sequences are MNHEY and SVGAGI. The CDR3 protein is CASSYNGKYEQYF. CDR3 in DNA: TGTGCCAGCAGTTACAATGGGAAATACGAGCAGTACTTC.

This chain links TRBV18 with TRBJ1-2; 8 nucleotides line up with TRBD1. The CDR3 length is 14 residues. With V trimmed by 3 bases and J by 8 bases, 8 bases remained unmatched. CDR1 and CDR2 from the germline V gene are KGHSH and LQKENI. CDR3 in amino acids: CASSPLQGVEGYTF. CDR3 nucleotides: TGTGCCAGCTCACCGTTACAGGGGGTAGAGGGCTACACCTTC. Variable domain in full (rest from reference TRBV18 and TRBJ1-2): NAGVMQNPRHLVRRRGQEARLRCSPMKGHSHVYWYRQLPEEGLKFMVYLQKENIIDESGMPKERFSAEFPKEGPSILRIQQVVRGDSAAYFCASSPLQGVEGYTFGSGTRLTVV.

This chain connects TRBV19 to TRBJ2-7; D is ambiguous. Trimming stripped 3 bases from V and 2 bases from J, with 11 bases between. The CDR3 contains 14 residues. Germline CDR1 LNHDA, CDR2 SQIVND (reference sequence). CDR3 bases: TGTGCCAGTAGTATGACGGGTTTCCCCTACGAGCAGTACTTC. It codes for CASSMTGFPYEQYF.

The chain uses TRBV6-2 or TRBV6-3 and TRBJ2-7; D unclear. The CDR3 has 10 residues. Trimming removed 4 bases at V and 3 bases at J, with 1 base between. CDR1 is MNHEY, CDR2 SVGEGT, per germline. CDR3 coding DNA: TGTGCCAGCAGTTTCTACGAGCAGTACTTC. Protein sequence: CASSFYEQYF.

The chain recombines TRBV10-3 with TRBJ1-1, with D uncertain. Germline V gene data show CDR1 as ENHRY and CDR2 as SYGVKD. This CDR3 has 14 amino acids. Trimming stripped 7 bases from V and 1 base from J, with 13 bases between. The CDR3 sequence is CAITTSETNTEAFF. CDR3 coding DNA: TGTGCCATCACCACCTCTGAGACGAACACTGAAGCTTTCTTT.